This TCR beta chain was retrieved from a study of PD-1 blockade in mismatch repair-deficient tumors. On the study more broadly: Enrolled about 2013-2017, patients had progressing, pretreated mismatch repair-deficient cancers of more than ten types. Study-level findings and limits: Rapid post-treatment expansion, then contraction, generally preceding radiologic response, marked tumor-resident clones.

Concerning this clone: Its antigen is unknown. Within the sample, other DNA sequences also encode this same CDR3.

With 3 bases removed from V and 4 bases from J, the gap between germline ends came to 9 bases. The CDR3 is 13 residues long. Germline values: CDR1 KGHSH, CDR2 LQKENI. All patients were mismatch repair deficient, assessed by either PCR or immunohistochemistry. TCRs were sequenced from a few patients responding to pembrolizumab. Using immunoSEQ multiplex PCR, the repertoire was profiled, and TCRdb retains in-frame clones only, with some absent. This table has approximately 60,000 clones, approximately 90% appearing once. The sample in question was peripheral blood, obtained 52 weeks after starting pembrolizumab. This sequence originates from an adult with mismatch repair-deficient cancer. The chain has TRBV18 and TRBJ1-2; D call uncertain. CDR3 amino acids: CASSPGGSYGYTF. CDR3 coding DNA: TGTGCCAGCTCACCCGGAGGGAGCTATGGCTACACCTTC.